This T cell receptor (beta chain) was captured in a study of cytomegalovirus exposure and HLA in healthy donors. Points from the study as a whole: CMV serostatus was the only immune exposure information that was available. What a later analysis showed was that several of the most significant clusters appeared linked to common viral pathogens. Reported performance of the classifier showed diagnosis of cytomegalovirus status with high specificity and sensitivity.

Details on this clone: Its target is unknown.

A multiplex PCR was run with 60 Vbeta primers and 13 Jbeta primers. TCRdb's copy holds only in-frame clones and misses some; the assay was immunoSEQ multiplex PCR. The profile shows about 130,000 clones, roughly four fifths of them singletons. The clonotype was recovered from a girl aged 2-10 years in good health and CMV-seronegative. The material sequenced was PBMCs.

CDR3 bases: TGTGCCAGCAGTTTAATTTTACACCAGCCCCAGCATTTT. It translates to CASSLILHQPQHF. V usage is TRBV27 and J usage is TRBJ1-5; D remains ambiguous. CDR3 length: 13 residues. Trimming removed 2 bases at V and 7 bases at J, with 9 bases between. Germline CDR1 and CDR2: MNHEY and SMNVEV (reference sequence).